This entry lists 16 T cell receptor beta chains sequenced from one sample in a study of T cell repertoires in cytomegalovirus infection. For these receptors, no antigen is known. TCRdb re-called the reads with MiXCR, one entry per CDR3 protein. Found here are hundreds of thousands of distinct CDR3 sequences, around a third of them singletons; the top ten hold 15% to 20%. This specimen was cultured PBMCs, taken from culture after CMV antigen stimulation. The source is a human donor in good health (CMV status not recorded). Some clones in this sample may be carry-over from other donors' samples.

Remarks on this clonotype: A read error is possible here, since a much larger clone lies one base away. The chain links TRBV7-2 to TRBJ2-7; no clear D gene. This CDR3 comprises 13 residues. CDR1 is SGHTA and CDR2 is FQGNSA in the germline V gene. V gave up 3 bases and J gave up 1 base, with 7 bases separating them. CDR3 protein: CASSFGVSYEQYF. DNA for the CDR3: TGTGCCAGCAGCTTTGGGGTTTCCTACGAGCAGTACTTC.

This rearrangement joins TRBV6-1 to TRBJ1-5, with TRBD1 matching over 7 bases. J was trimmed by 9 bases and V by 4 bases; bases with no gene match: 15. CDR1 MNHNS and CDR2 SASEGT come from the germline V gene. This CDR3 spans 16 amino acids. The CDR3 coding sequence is TGTGCCAGCAGTGGAGACCGGGACAGACCTGTGGTGCCCCAGCATTTT. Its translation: CASSGDRDRPVVPQHF.

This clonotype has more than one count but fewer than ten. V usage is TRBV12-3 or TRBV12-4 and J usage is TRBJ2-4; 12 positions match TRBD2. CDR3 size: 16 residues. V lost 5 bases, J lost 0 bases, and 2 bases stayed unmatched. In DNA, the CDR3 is TGTGCCAGCAGTCGACTAGCGGGAGTAGCCAAAAACATTCAGTACTTC. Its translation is CASSRLAGVAKNIQYF.

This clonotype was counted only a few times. CDR3 nucleotides: TGTGCCAGCAGTGAACTGTGGGGCACTGATGAGCAGTTCTTC. Translating gives CASSELWGTDEQFF. V is TRBV6-1 and J is TRBJ2-1, with D tentatively TRBD1 (5 bases). The CDR3 is 14 amino acids. Trimming stripped 2 bases from V and 8 bases from J, with 13 bases between. Germline V gene sequence: CDR1 MNHNS, CDR2 SASEGT.

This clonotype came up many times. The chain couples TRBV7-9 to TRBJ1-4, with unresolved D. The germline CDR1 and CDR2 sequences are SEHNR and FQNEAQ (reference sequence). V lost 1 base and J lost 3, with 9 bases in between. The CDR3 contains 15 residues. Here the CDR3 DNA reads TGTGCCAGCAGCTTAGTCCACAGCCCTAATGAAAAACTGTTTTTT. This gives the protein CASSLVHSPNEKLFF.

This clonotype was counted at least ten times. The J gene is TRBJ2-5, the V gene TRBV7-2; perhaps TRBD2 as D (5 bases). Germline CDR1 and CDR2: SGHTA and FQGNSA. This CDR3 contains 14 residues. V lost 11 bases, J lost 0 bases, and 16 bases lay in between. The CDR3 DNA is TGTGCCTGCTCGGACTTCCTGTACCAAGAGACCCAGTACTTC. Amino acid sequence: CACSDFLYQETQYF. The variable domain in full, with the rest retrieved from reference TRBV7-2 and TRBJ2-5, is GAGVSQSPSNKVTEKGKDVELRCDPISGHTALYWYRQSLGQGLEFLIYFQGNSAPDKSGLPSDRFSAERTGGSVSTLTIQRTQQEDSAVYLCACSDFLYQETQYFGPGTRLLVL.

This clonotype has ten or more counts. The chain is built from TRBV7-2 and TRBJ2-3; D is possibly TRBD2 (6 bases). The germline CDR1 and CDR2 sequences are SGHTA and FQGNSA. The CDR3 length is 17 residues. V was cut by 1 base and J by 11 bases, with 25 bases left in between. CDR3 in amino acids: CASSLVGVKLAVMGQYF. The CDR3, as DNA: TGTGCCAGCAGCTTAGTGGGGGTTAAACTAGCCGTGATGGGGCAGTATTTT. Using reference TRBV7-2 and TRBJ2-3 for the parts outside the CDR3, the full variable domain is GAGVSQSPSNKVTEKGKDVELRCDPISGHTALYWYRQSLGQGLEFLIYFQGNSAPDKSGLPSDRFSAERTGGSVSTLTIQRTQQEDSAVYLCASSLVGVKLAVMGQYFGPGTRLTVL.

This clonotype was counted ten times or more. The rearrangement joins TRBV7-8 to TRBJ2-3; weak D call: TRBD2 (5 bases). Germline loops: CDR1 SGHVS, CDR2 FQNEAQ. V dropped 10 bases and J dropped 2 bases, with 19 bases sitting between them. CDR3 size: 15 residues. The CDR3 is CATTSGSGYTDTQYF. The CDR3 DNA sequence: TGTGCCACCACCTCGGGGAGCGGTTACACAGATACGCAGTATTTT.

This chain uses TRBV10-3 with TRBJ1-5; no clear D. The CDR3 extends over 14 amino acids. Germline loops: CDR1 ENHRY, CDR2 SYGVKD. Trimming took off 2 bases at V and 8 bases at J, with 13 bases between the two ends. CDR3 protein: CAISENVTGEPQHF. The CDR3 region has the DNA TGTGCCATCAGTGAGAATGTCACCGGGGAGCCCCAGCATTTT.

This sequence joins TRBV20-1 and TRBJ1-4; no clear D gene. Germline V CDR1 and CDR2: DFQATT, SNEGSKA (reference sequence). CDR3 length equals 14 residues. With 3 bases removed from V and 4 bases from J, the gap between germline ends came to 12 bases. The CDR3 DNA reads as TGCAGTGCTAGCGAGAACAGAGATAATGAAAAACTGTTTTTT. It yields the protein CSASENRDNEKLFF.

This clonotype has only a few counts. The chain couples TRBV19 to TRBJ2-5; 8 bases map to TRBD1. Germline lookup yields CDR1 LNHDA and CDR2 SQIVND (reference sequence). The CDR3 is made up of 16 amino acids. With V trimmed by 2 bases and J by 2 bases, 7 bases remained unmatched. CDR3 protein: CASSIRTGLGQETQYF. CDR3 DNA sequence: TGTGCCAGTAGTATACGGACAGGGTTAGGGCAAGAGACCCAGTACTTC.

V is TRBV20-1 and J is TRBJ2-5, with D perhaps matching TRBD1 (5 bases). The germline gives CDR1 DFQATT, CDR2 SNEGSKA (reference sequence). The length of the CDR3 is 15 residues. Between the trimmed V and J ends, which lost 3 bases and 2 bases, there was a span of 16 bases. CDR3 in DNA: TGCAGTGCTAGGGATTTCAAGACAGCACAAGAGACCCAGTACTTC. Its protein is CSARDFKTAQETQYF.

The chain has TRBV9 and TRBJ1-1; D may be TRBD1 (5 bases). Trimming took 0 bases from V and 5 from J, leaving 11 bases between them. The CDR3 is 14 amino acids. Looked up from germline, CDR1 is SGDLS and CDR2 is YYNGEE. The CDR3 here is CASSVDWGWTEAFF. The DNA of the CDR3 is TGTGCCAGCAGCGTAGATTGGGGGTGGACTGAAGCTTTCTTT.

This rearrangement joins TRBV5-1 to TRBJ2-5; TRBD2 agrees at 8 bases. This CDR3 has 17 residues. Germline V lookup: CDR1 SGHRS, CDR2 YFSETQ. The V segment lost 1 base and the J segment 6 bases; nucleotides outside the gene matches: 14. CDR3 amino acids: CASSLSVGGAFLKTQYF. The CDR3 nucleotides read TGCGCCAGCAGCTTGTCGGTCGGGGGGGCCTTTTTGAAGACCCAGTACTTC.

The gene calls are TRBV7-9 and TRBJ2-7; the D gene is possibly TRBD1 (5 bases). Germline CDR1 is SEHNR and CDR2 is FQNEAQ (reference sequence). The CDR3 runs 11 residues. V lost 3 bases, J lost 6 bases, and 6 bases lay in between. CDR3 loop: CASSLGLEQYF. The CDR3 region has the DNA TGTGCCAGCAGCTTGGGGCTCGAGCAGTACTTC. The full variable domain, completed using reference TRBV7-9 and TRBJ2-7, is DTGVSQNPRHKITKRGQNVTFRCDPISEHNRLYWYRQTLGQGPEFLTYFQNEAQLEKSRLLSDRFSAERPKGSFSTLEIQRTEQGDSAMYLCASSLGLEQYFGPGTRLTVT.

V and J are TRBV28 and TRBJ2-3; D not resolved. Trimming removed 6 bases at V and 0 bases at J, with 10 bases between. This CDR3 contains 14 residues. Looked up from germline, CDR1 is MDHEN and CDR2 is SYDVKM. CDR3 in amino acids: CASSPLRSTDTQYF. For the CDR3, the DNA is TGTGCCAGCAGCCCGCTCAGGAGCACAGATACGCAGTATTTT.